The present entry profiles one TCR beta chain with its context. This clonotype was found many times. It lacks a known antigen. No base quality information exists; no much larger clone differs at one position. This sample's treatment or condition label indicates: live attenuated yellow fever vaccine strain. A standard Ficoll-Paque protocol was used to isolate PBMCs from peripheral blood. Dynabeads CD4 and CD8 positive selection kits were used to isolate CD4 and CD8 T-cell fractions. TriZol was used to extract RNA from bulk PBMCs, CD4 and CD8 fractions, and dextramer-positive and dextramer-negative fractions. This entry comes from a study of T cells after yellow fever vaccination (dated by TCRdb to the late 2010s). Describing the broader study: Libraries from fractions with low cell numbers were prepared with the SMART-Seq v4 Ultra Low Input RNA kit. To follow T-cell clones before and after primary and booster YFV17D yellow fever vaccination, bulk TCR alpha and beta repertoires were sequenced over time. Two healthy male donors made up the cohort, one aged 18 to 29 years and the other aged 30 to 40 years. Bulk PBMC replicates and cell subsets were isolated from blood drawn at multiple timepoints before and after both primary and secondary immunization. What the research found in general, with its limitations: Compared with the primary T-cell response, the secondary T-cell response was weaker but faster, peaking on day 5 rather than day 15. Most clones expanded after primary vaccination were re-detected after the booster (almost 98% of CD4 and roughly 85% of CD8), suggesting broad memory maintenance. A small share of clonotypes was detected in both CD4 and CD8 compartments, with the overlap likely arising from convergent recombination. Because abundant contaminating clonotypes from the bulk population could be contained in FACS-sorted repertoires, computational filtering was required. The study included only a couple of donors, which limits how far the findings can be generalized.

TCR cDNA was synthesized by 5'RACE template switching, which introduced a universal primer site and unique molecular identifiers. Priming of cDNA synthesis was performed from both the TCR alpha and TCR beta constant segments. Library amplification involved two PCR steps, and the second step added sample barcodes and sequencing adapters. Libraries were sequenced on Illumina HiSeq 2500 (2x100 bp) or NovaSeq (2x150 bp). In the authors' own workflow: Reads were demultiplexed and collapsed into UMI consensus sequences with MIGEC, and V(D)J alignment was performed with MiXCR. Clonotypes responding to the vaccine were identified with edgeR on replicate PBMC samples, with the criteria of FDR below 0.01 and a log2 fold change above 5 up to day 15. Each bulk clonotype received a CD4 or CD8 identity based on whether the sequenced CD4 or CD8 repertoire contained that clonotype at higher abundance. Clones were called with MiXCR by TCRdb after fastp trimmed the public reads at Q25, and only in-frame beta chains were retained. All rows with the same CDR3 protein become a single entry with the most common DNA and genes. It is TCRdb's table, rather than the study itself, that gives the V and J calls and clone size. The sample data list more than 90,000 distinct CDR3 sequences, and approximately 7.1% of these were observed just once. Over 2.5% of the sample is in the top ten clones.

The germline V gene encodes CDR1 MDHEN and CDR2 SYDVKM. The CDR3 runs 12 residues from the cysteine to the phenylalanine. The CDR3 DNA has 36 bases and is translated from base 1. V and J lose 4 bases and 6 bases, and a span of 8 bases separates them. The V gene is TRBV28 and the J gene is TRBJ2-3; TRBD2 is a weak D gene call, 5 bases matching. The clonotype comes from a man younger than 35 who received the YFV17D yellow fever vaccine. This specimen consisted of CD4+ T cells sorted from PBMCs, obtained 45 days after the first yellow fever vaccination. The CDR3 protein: CASSSRGDTQYF. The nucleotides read TGTGCCAGCAGTTCCCGGGGTGATACGCAGTATTTT.